The 9 T cell receptor beta chains below all came from one sample that was sequenced in a study of T cell repertoires in cytomegalovirus infection (dated by TCRdb to between 2018 and 2021). The sequencer listed for this sample is Illumina HiSeq 1500. TCRdb reran the public reads through fastp at Q25 and MiXCR, keeping productive beta chains. Entries that share a CDR3 protein sequence are merged under the most common genes and DNA. Here the sample has hundreds of thousands of distinct CDR3 sequences; roughly a third occur a single time. Jointly, the top ten make up about 18% of the sample. Their target antigens are unknown. The sample's treatment or condition label is to be understood as: in vitro stimulation with specific CMV peptide epitopes to enrich CMV-specific T cells. The sample was cultured PBMCs, taken from culture after CMV antigen stimulation. Receptors were obtained from a human donor in good health (CMV status not recorded). Some clones in this sample may be carry-over from other donors' samples.

This chain uses TRBV7-1 with TRBJ1-4; 8 nucleotides agree with TRBD1. TRBV7-1 is an ORF for which the function is uncertain. The CDR3 totals 16 residues. Unmatched junction bases numbered 13, after V lost 5 bases and J lost 8 bases. The chain's CDR3 is CASSLGSRTGREKLFF. In DNA, the CDR3 is TGTGCCAGCAGCCTTGGCAGCCGGACAGGGAGAGAAAAACTGTTTTTT.

The V call is TRBV27, the J call TRBJ2-1, with a possible D match to TRBD2 (6 bases). Germline values: CDR1 MNHEY, CDR2 SMNVEV (reference sequence). V was shortened by 3 bases and J by 4 bases, with 16 bases between the two germline ends. The CDR3 is made up of 16 amino acids. CDR3 DNA sequence: TGTGCCAGCAGTTTGTCGGGACTTTCGAAATACAATGAGCAGTTCTTC. The encoded protein is CASSLSGLSKYNEQFF.

Comment on this clonotype: Mismatch with germline at one junction end may stem from a read error. V usage is TRBV27 and J usage is TRBJ2-1, with 10 nucleotides matching TRBD2. This CDR3 is 13 amino acids long. Germline lookup yields CDR1 MNHEY and CDR2 SMNVEV (reference sequence). The CDR3: CASSFQREGQGIF. CDR3 nucleotides: TGTGCCAGCAGTTTCCAGCGGGAGGGCCAGGGGATCTTC.

The chain is built from TRBV7-2 and TRBJ2-2, with D maybe TRBD1 (6 bases). The CDR3 is made up of 17 amino acids. Per germline, CDR1 SGHTA and CDR2 FQGNSA. Trimming took 3 bases from V and 2 from J, leaving 16 bases between them. The CDR3 spells CASSFIPGQQNTGELFF. Written as DNA, the CDR3 is TGTGCCAGCAGCTTCATCCCGGGACAACAAAACACCGGGGAGCTGTTTTTT. Full variable domain (missing parts from reference TRBV7-2 and TRBJ2-2): GAGVSQSPSNKVTEKGKDVELRCDPISGHTALYWYRQSLGQGLEFLIYFQGNSAPDKSGLPSDRFSAERTGGSVSTLTIQRTQQEDSAVYLCASSFIPGQQNTGELFFGEGSRLTVL.

The J gene is TRBJ2-4, the V gene TRBV4-2; D not certain. Per germline, CDR1 LGHNA and CDR2 YNFKEQ. CDR3 size: 16 residues. V was shortened by 0 bases and J by 0 bases, with 9 bases between the two germline ends. CDR3 protein: CASSQDLRLAKNIQYF. DNA of the CDR3: TGTGCCAGCAGCCAAGATTTGAGGCTAGCCAAAAACATTCAGTACTTC.

The J gene is TRBJ2-7, the V gene TRBV7-2; TRBD1 aligns across 9 bases. Trimming removed 5 bases from V and 5 bases from J; junction bases left unmatched: 10. The germline CDR1 and CDR2 sequences are SGHTA and FQGNSA. The CDR3 runs 15 residues. In DNA form, the CDR3 reads TGTGCCAGCAGCGCCACCGGGACAGGGTTGAACGAGCAGTACTTC. It yields the protein CASSATGTGLNEQYF.

J is TRBJ2-1 and V is TRBV6-2 or TRBV6-3; TRBD1 aligns across 7 bases. Trimming cost V 5 bases and J 7 bases; bases outside gene matches: 8. The germline V gene has CDR1 MNHEY and CDR2 SVGEGT. The CDR3 runs to 14 residues. CDR3: CASSKTGVGNEQFF. CDR3 coding DNA: TGTGCCAGCAGTAAAACAGGGGTGGGGAATGAGCAGTTCTTC.

CDR3 coding DNA: TGTGCCAGCAGCCAAGAGGGTAGCGGAGGTTACGAGCAGTACTTC. Protein sequence: CASSQEGSGGYEQYF. The chain couples TRBV14 to TRBJ2-7, with D maybe TRBD2 (6 bases). The CDR3 has 15 residues. Per the germline V gene, CDR1 is SGHDN and CDR2 is FVKESK. V lost 0 bases to trimming and J lost 4 bases, with 13 bases between them.

This chain joins TRBV19 and TRBJ1-2; D is ambiguous. The CDR3 is 10 amino acids. V was pared by 10 bases and J by 8 bases, with 11 bases between. The germline V gene has CDR1 LNHDA and CDR2 SQIVND (reference sequence). This chain's CDR3 is CATHQAGYTF. CDR3 DNA: TGTGCCACCCATCAGGCGGGCTACACCTTC. The full variable domain, in which reference TRBV19 and TRBJ1-2 provide the parts outside the CDR3, is DGGITQSPKYLFRKEGQNVTLSCEQNLNHDAMYWYRQDPGQGLRLIYYSQIVNDFQKGDIAEGYSVSREKKESFPLTVTSAQKNPTAFYLCATHQAGYTFGSGTRLTVV.